This T cell receptor (beta chain) was identified during a study of blood T cell repertoires in COVID-19. About the research overall: Whether acute or convalescent, the COVID-19 samples came from the United States, Italy and Spain.

Produced via immunoSEQ multiplex PCR; TCRdb's table is partial and in-frame only. The sample comprises 50,000 to 80,000 clones, around 90% of which are singletons, and 7% to 10% rests with the top ten. Germline CDR1 MNHEY, CDR2 SVGAGI. There are 15 residues in the CDR3. Between the trimmed V and J ends, which lost 8 bases and 5 bases, there was a span of 22 bases. Material for sequencing was peripheral blood. This receptor was obtained from a woman aged 80 or older with active COVID-19. The chain joins TRBV6-5 to TRBJ2-7, with D perhaps TRBD2 (6 bases). In DNA, the CDR3 is TGTGCCAGCCGGGCTTCGGGCGGGATGAGGAACGAGCAGTACTTC. It codes for CASRASGGMRNEQYF.